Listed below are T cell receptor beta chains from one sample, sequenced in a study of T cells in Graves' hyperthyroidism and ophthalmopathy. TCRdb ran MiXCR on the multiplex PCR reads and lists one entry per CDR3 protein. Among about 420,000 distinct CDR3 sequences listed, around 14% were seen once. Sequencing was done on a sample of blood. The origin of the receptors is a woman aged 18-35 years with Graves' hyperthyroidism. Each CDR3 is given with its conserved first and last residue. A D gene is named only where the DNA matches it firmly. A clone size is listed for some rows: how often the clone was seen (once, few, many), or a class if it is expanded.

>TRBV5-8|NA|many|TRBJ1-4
CASARDSLTANEKLFF
TGTGCCAGCGCGAGAGACAGCCTGACGGCTAATGAAAAACTGTTTTTT
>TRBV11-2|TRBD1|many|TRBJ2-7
CASSLGQGAFSSYEQYF
TGTGCCAGCAGCTTGGGACAGGGGGCTTTTAGCTCCTACGAGCAGTACTTC
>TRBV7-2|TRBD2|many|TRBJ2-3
CASSPPGLKAGGRHTQYF
TGTGCCAGCAGCCCCCCGGGCCTAAAAGCGGGGGGTCGCCATACGCAGTATTTT
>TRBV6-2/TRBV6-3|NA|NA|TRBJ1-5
CASSYEGWGGVSNQPQHF
TGTGCCAGCAGTTACGAGGGGTGGGGGGGGGTTAGCAATCAGCCCCAGCATTTT
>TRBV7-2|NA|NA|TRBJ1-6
CASSFQGGNSPLHF
TGTGCCAGCAGCTTCCAAGGAGGTAATTCACCCCTCCACTTT
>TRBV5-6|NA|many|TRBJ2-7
CASSFTGTYEQYF
TGTGCCAGCAGCTTCACAGGGACCTACGAGCAGTACTTC
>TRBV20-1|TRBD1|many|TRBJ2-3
CSAGGQGSTDTQYF
TGCAGTGCCGGAGGACAGGGGAGCACAGATACGCAGTATTTT
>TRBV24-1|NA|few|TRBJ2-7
CATSPTADGYEQYF
TGTGCCACCTCCCCCACGGCAGACGGCTACGAGCAGTACTTC
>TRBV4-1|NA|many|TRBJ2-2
CASSQENLVGAANTGELFF
TGCGCCAGCAGCCAAGAAAATCTAGTAGGGGCGGCTAACACCGGGGAGCTGTTTTTT
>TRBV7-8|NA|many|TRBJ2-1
CASSLGGQNYNEQFF
TGTGCCAGCAGCTTAGGTGGACAGAACTACAATGAGCAGTTCTTC
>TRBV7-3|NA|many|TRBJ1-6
CASSSEDSDNSPLHF
TGTGCCAGCAGCTCAGAGGACAGCGATAATTCACCCCTCCACTTT
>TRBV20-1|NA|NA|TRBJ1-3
CSAPPSGNTIYF
TGCAGTGCCCCACCGAGTGGAAACACCATATATTTT
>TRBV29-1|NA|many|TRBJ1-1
CSVFEGNTEAFF
TGCAGCGTTTTTGAGGGGAACACTGAAGCTTTCTTT
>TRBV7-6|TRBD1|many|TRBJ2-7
CASSSPGTGFYEQYF
TGTGCCAGCAGCTCACCCGGGACAGGGTTCTACGAGCAGTACTTC
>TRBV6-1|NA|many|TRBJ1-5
CASSLEPGLDQPQHF
TGTGCCAGCAGTCTAGAGCCGGGACTGGATCAGCCCCAGCATTTT
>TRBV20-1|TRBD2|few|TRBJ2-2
CSALRGGVNTGELFF
TGCAGTGCTCTGCGGGGGGGAGTTAACACCGGGGAGCTGTTTTTT
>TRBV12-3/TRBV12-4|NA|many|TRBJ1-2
CASSPRRSYGYTF
TGTGCCAGCAGTCCCAGGAGGAGCTATGGCTACACCTTC
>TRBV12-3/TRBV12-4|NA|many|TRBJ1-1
CASSYIGQLNTEAFF
TGTGCCAGCAGTTATATAGGACAGCTTAACACTGAAGCTTTCTTT
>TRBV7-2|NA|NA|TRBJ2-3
CASSNIGRGTDTQYF
TGTGCCAGCAGCAACATCGGGCGTGGCACAGATACGCAGTATTTT
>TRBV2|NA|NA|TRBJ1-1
CASSEGGVNTEAFF
TGTGCCAGCAGTGAAGGCGGGGTGAACACTGAAGCTTTCTTT
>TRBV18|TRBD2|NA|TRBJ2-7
CASSPLGLAGEGEQYF
TGTGCCAGCTCACCCTTAGGGCTAGCGGGAGAGGGCGAGCAGTACTTC
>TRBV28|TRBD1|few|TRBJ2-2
CASREGQVRLRGELFF
TGTGCCAGCAGAGAGGGACAGGTCAGGCTCCGGGGGGAGCTGTTTTTT
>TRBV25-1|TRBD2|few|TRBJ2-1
CASSELLAGGYNEQFF
TGTGCCAGCAGTGAGCTTCTAGCGGGAGGCTACAATGAGCAGTTCTTC
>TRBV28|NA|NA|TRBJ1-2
CASSLPRGPYGYTF
TGTGCCAGCAGTTTACCCAGGGGACCCTATGGCTACACCTTC
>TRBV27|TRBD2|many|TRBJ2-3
CASSLRFSGRALGTDTQYF
TGTGCCAGCAGTTTAAGGTTTAGCGGGAGGGCCCTAGGCACAGATACGCAGTATTTT
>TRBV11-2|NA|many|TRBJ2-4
CASSLGGGSIQYF
TGTGCCAGCAGCTTGGGCGGTGGAAGCATTCAGTACTTC
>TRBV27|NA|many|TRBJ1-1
CASSLSLNTEAFF
TGTGCCAGCAGTTTATCTTTGAACACTGAAGCTTTCTTT
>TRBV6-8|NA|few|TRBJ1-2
CASIRGLGGGYTF
TGTGCCAGCATCAGGGGCCTCGGGGGTGGCTACACCTTC
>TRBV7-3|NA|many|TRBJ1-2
CASFVGGLRDGYTF
TGTGCCAGCTTCGTGGGGGGGCTTAGAGATGGCTACACCTTC
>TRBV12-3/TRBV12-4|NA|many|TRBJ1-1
CASRENTEAFF
TGTGCCAGCAGGGAGAACACTGAAGCTTTCTTT
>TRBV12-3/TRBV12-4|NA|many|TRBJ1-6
CASSTRGGAGASSPLHF
TGTGCCAGCAGTACCCGCGGGGGTGCGGGGGCCAGTTCACCCCTCCACTTT
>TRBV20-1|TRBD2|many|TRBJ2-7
CSARDRGGREQYF
TGCAGTGCTAGAGATCGCGGCGGGAGGGAGCAGTACTTC
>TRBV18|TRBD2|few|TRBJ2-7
CASSQTSGSQSSSYEQYF
TGTGCCAGCTCTCAGACTAGCGGGTCACAGTCGAGCTCCTACGAGCAGTACTTC
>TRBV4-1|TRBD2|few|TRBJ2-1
CASSQPTSGRGNEQFF
TGCGCCAGCAGCCAACCCACTAGCGGGAGGGGCAATGAGCAGTTCTTC
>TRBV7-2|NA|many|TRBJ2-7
CASSLVPGLYEQYF
TGTGCCAGCAGCTTAGTTCCCGGGCTCTACGAGCAGTACTTC
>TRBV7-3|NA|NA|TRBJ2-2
CASSLVPFPDTGELFF
TGTGCTAGCAGCTTAGTTCCATTTCCAGACACCGGGGAGCTGTTTTTT
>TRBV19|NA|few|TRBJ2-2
CASSGPTGELFF
TGTGCCAGTAGCGGACCCACCGGGGAGCTGTTTTTT